These 20 T cell receptor beta chains share one sample of origin, sequenced in a study of quantifying T cell responses using KT2 cells. Looking at the study overall: Reverse transcription used primers in the TCR alpha and beta constant regions.

A single-stranded UMI oligo with SP2 sequence was ligated to cDNA 3' ends. First-round PCR used approximately 4 cycles and beta primers RC1.1 and RC1.2 covering TRBC1 and TRBC2. From the UMI-ligation and nested PCR reads, TCRdb called clonotypes with MiXCR, one entry per CDR3 protein. The data hold tens of thousands of distinct CDR3 sequences, with 7.3% observed a single time. The sample taken for sequencing was PBMCs spiked with cells of the T cell clone KT2. These receptors all come from a human donor.

The sample holds a few counts of this clonotype. The chain links TRBV9 to TRBJ1-6; weak D call: TRBD1 (6 bases). The CDR3 is 15 amino acids. CDR1 and CDR2 from the germline V gene are SGDLS and YYNGEE. Between the trimmed V and J ends, which lost 2 bases and 9 bases, there was a span of 15 bases. Here the CDR3 reads CASSVNTEGVSPLHF. The DNA for the CDR3 is TGTGCCAGCAGCGTTAACACTGAGGGGGTTTCACCCCTCCACTTT.

This clonotype was seen repeatedly, ten times or more. The chain joins TRBV20-1 to TRBJ2-6; no clear D. The V and J ends lost 1 base and 4 bases respectively, with 2 bases between them. This CDR3 contains 12 residues. Germline CDR1 is DFQATT and CDR2 is SNEGSKA (reference sequence). The CDR3 DNA follows: TGCAGTGCTAGAGGGGGGGCCAACGTCCTGACTTTC. Residues: CSARGGANVLTF.

This clonotype was seen a few times. This chain uses TRBV15 with TRBJ2-7; 7 nucleotides agree with TRBD1. The CDR3 is 14 amino acids. Germline V CDR1 and CDR2: LNHNV, YYDKDF (reference sequence). The V gene end was trimmed by 8 bases and the J gene end by 2 bases; junction bases not matched to a gene: 9. This CDR3 reads CATQRNRGPYEQYF. Here the CDR3 DNA reads TGTGCCACCCAGCGGAACAGGGGCCCCTACGAGCAGTACTTC.

The chain combines TRBV11-2 with TRBJ1-1; TRBD1 agrees at 8 bases. V shed 5 bases, J shed 4 bases, and the junction held 3 bases outside the gene matches. The V gene's germline CDR1 is SGHAT and CDR2 FQNNGV. This CDR3 region has 13 residues. The DNA for the CDR3 is TGTGCCAGCAGCAGAACAGGGGGCACTGAAGCTTTCTTT. Residues: CASSRTGGTEAFF.

This clonotype was observed a few times. Here the CDR3 DNA reads TGTGCCAGCAGCTTTAGAGGCAAAAACATTCAGTACTTC. Translated, it gives CASSFRGKNIQYF. This chain connects TRBV7-9 to TRBJ2-4; D is unresolved. CDR3 length: 13 amino acids. The V end lost 3 bases, the J end lost 3 bases, and 6 bases lay between the germline ends. Germline V gene sequence: CDR1 SEHNR, CDR2 FQNEAQ (reference sequence).

V gene TRBV11-2 combines with J gene TRBJ1-1; 9 nucleotides match TRBD1. Per the germline V gene, CDR1 is SGHAT and CDR2 is FQNNGV. CDR3 length: 14 amino acids. The V and J ends lost 4 bases and 7 bases, in that order; junction bases with no gene match: 7. The chain's CDR3 is CASSSLGGQGEAFF. The DNA for the CDR3 is TGTGCCAGCAGCTCCCTGGGGGGACAGGGTGAAGCTTTCTTT.

This clonotype was seen repeatedly, ten times or more. The V call is TRBV2, the J call TRBJ2-3; 12 bases are shared with TRBD2. V lost 6 bases to trimming and J lost 6 bases; unmatched junction nucleotides: 4. Germline V gives CDR1 SNHLY, CDR2 FYNNEI. CDR3 length equals 14 residues. DNA of the CDR3: TGTGCCAGCAGAACTACTAGCGGGGGGGATACGCAGTATTTT. The encoded protein is CASRTTSGGDTQYF. Supplemented by reference TRBV2 and TRBJ2-3, the full variable domain reads EPEVTQTPSHQVTQMGQEVILRCVPISNHLYFYWYRQILGQKVEFLVSFYNNEISEKSEIFDDQFSVERPDGSNFTLKIRSTKLEDSAMYFCASRTTSGGDTQYFGPGTRLTVL.

In this sample, this clonotype is medium-sized. The chain recombines TRBV6-4 with TRBJ2-3, with TRBD1 matching over 10 bases. The CDR3 is 14 amino acids. CDR1 MRHNA and CDR2 SNTAGT come from the germline V gene. V was clipped by 2 bases and J by 4 bases; unmatched bases: 0. CDR3 in DNA: TGTGCCAGCAGTGACGGACAGGGGGCAGATACGCAGTATTTT. Its translation: CASSDGQGADTQYF.

This clonotype was seen a few times. V gene TRBV25-1 combines with J gene TRBJ2-1; TRBD1 matches 11 bases. V lost 6 bases and J lost 6; bases outside the gene matches: 7. The CDR3 extends over 15 amino acids. CDR1 is MGHDK, CDR2 SYGVNS, per germline. The CDR3 loop reads CASSATGTGGNEQFF. The CDR3 nucleotides are TGTGCCAGCAGCGCTACCGGGACAGGGGGCAATGAGCAGTTCTTC.

At least ten counts were recorded for this clonotype. V usage is TRBV19 and J usage is TRBJ1-2, with D uncertain. V lost 1 base to trimming and J lost 2 bases, with 2 bases between them. CDR3 length: 12 residues. Germline lookup yields CDR1 LNHDA and CDR2 SQIVND (reference sequence). DNA of the CDR3: TGTGCCAGTAGTATAGTCAACTATGGCTACACCTTC. Amino acid sequence: CASSIVNYGYTF.

This clonotype was detected ten times or more. J is TRBJ1-1 and V is TRBV20-1; D is possibly TRBD1 (5 bases). V lost 1 base to trimming and J lost 3 bases, with 9 bases between them. The CDR3 covers 13 residues. Germline V gives CDR1 DFQATT, CDR2 SNEGSKA (reference sequence). DNA for the CDR3: TGCAGTGCTAGAGGGGGGTCTTACACTGAAGCTTTCTTT. This codes for CSARGGSYTEAFF.

This clonotype was picked up a small number of times. The chain is built from TRBV4-1 and TRBJ2-5, with D possibly being TRBD1 (5 bases). With 8 bases removed from V and 4 bases from J, the gap between germline ends came to 17 bases. The CDR3 is 14 amino acids. Per the germline V gene, CDR1 is MGHRA and CDR2 is YSYEKL. As DNA, the CDR3 is TGCGCCAGCGGCTCGGGCAGGGAAATAGAGACCCAGTACTTC. It is translated as CASGSGREIETQYF.

This clonotype was seen many times. This sequence joins TRBV14 and TRBJ2-5; TRBD2 matches at 10 bases. The CDR3 has 17 amino acids. Germline CDR1 is SGHDN and CDR2 is FVKESK. V gave up 4 bases and J gave up 2 bases; unmatched junction bases: 10. DNA for the CDR3: TGTGCCAGCAGCCTTCGGACTAGCGGACGGGTACAAGAGACCCAGTACTTC. Translation: CASSLRTSGRVQETQYF.

The rearrangement joins TRBV12-3 or TRBV12-4 to TRBJ2-1; D call uncertain. Trimming cost V 6 bases and J 8 bases, with 11 bases left between them. The CDR3 has 12 residues. CDR3 in DNA: TGTGCCAGCAGAAACGTGACGCATGAGCAGTTCTTC. Translation gives CASRNVTHEQFF.

This rearrangement joins TRBV3-1 to TRBJ2-7; 9 bases match TRBD2. This CDR3 is built from 15 residues. J lost 6 bases, V lost 0 bases, and 6 bases had no gene match. From germline, CDR1 is LGHDT and CDR2 YNNKEL (reference sequence). The CDR3 is CASSQDSSGSSEQYF. The CDR3 region has the DNA TGTGCCAGCAGCCAAGATAGTAGCGGGAGCAGCGAGCAGTACTTC.

DNA for the CDR3: TGTGCCATCAGTGGGGGGGGCGACTCCTACAATGAGCAGTTCTTC. This codes for CAISGGGDSYNEQFF. The gene calls are TRBV10-3 and TRBJ2-1, with D possibly TRBD2 on 7 matching bases. Germline V gives CDR1 ENHRY, CDR2 SYGVKD. Trimming left V 4 bases short and J 0 bases short, with 10 bases between. This CDR3 is built from 15 residues.

This clonotype was seen repeatedly, ten times or more. This chain links TRBV24-1 with TRBJ2-7; D possibly uses TRBD1 or TRBD2 (5 bases each). Germline V gene sequence: CDR1 KGHDR, CDR2 SFDVKD. This CDR3 has 15 amino acids. V lost 2 bases and J lost 1, with 11 bases in between. For the CDR3, the DNA is TGTGCCACCAGTGATTCAACGGGACGGTCCTACGAGCAGTACTTC. Protein product: CATSDSTGRSYEQYF.

The genes are TRBV29-1 and TRBJ2-1; 9 nucleotides line up with TRBD1. V shed 7 bases, J shed 4 bases, and the junction held 8 bases outside the gene matches. The germline V gene has CDR1 SQVTM and CDR2 ANQGSEA. The CDR3 is 14 amino acids. In nucleotides, the CDR3 is TGCAGCGCACAACAGGGGGCCCTTTACAATGAGCAGTTCTTC. Translating it yields CSAQQGALYNEQFF.

This clonotype has at least ten counts. V is TRBV24-1 and J is TRBJ2-1; D is unresolved. With 2 bases removed from V and 0 bases from J, the gap between germline ends came to 10 bases. The CDR3 extends over 16 amino acids. Germline CDR1 and CDR2: KGHDR and SFDVKD. DNA for the CDR3: TGTGCCACCAGTGATTCGACGGTCAGCTCCTACAATGAGCAGTTCTTC. Its translation is CATSDSTVSSYNEQFF.

This clonotype has ten or more counts. V gene TRBV7-8 combines with J gene TRBJ1-2, with D unclear. CDR1 and CDR2 from the germline V gene are SGHVS and FQNEAQ. Between the trimmed V and J ends, which lost 1 base and 7 bases, there was a span of 16 bases. This CDR3 region has 15 residues. Written as DNA, the CDR3 is TGTGCCAGCAGCTTAGGATGGCGAAGCATGGGTGGCTACACCTTC. Translated: CASSLGWRSMGGYTF. The variable domain in full, completed from reference TRBV7-8 and TRBJ1-2, reads GAGVSQSPRYKVAKRGQDVALRCDPISGHVSLFWYQQALGQGPEFLTYFQNEAQLDKSGLPSDRFFAERPEGSVSTLKIQRTQQEDSAVYLCASSLGWRSMGGYTFGSGTRLTVV.